Detailed here is one TCR beta chain. Per the authors' pipeline: The authors estimated nucleated cell counts from reference gene primer amplification. Libraries were prepared by immunoSEQ multiplex PCR; TCRdb keeps only in-frame clonotypes and omits some of them. D and trimming were read from the DNA, whereas the V and J calls and clone size are those reported in that table. In the table there are about 490,000 clones, around 85% of which are singletons. This entry is derived from a study of blood T cell repertoires in COVID-19. About the research overall: From the United States, Italy and Spain came samples of acute and convalescent COVID-19. Sample material is recorded as cDNA or gDNA derived from T cells, B-cell-depleted T cells, or PBMCs.

The CDR3 totals 14 residues. Trimming stripped 10 bases from V and 7 bases from J, with 20 bases between. CDR1 is LNHDA and CDR2 is SQIVND in the germline V gene (reference sequence). This receptor was obtained from a human donor in a cohort sampled during active COVID-19. The gene calls are TRBV19 and TRBJ2-1; possibly TRBD2 for D (6 bases). Sequencing used peripheral blood. CDR3 nucleotide sequence: TGTGCCACCATGACTAGAGGGAGTCTTAATGAGCAGTTCTTC. It codes for CATMTRGSLNEQFF.